One and the same sample provided the 6 T cell receptor beta chains below, sequenced in a study of T cell responses to AZD1222 COVID-19 vaccine. Data came from immunoSEQ multiplex PCR; TCRdb stores just in-frame clones and leaves some out. The data show tens of thousands of clones, around 90% seen once. Sequenced here: peripheral blood, sampled on day 0 of AZD1222 vaccination. The receptors come from an adult in good health.

This clone was observed a single time. V is TRBV15 and J is TRBJ1-5; possibly TRBD1 for D (6 bases). The V end lost 3 bases, the J end lost 4 bases, and 7 bases lay between the germline ends. Looked up from germline, CDR1 is LNHNV and CDR2 is YYDKDF (reference sequence). The CDR3 is 13 residues long. CDR3: CATSSRGNQPQHF. As DNA, the CDR3 is TGTGCCACCAGCAGCAGGGGAAATCAGCCCCAGCATTTT.

In nucleotides, the CDR3 is TGTGCCAGCAGTGGCCGGGACTTATTCACAGATACGCAGTATTTT. Translating gives CASSGRDLFTDTQYF. The V gene is TRBV2, the J gene TRBJ2-3, with D possibly being TRBD2 (6 bases). The CDR3 covers 15 residues. The V and J ends lost 4 bases and 2 bases respectively, with 13 bases between them. CDR1 and CDR2 from the germline V gene are SNHLY and FYNNEI.

This chain uses TRBV3-1 (or the pseudogene TRBV3-2) with TRBJ2-7; D ambiguous. Germline assignment: CDR1 LGHDT and CDR2 YNNKEL (reference sequence). This CDR3 has 14 residues. Trimming left V 2 bases short and J 1 base short, with 9 bases between. The CDR3 sequence is CASSQWADSYEQYF. CDR3 nucleotide sequence: TGTGCCAGCAGCCAATGGGCGGATTCCTACGAGCAGTACTTC.

This clone was recorded a few times. The V call is TRBV2, the J call TRBJ2-1; 12 positions match TRBD2. The CDR3 spans 14 residues. Germline V CDR1 and CDR2: SNHLY, FYNNEI. The V gene end was trimmed by 6 bases and the J gene end by 10 bases; junction bases not matched to a gene: 7. CDR3 region: CASSLGLAGREQFF. CDR3 bases: TGTGCCAGCAGCCTAGGACTAGCGGGAAGGGAGCAGTTCTTC.

V and J are TRBV19 and TRBJ2-7, with TRBD1 identical over 9 bases. V lost 10 bases and J lost 6; bases outside the gene matches: 13. Germline V lookup: CDR1 LNHDA, CDR2 SQIVND (reference sequence). This CDR3 contains 14 residues. The CDR3 loop is CATRFPGQGGEQYF. DNA for the CDR3: TGTGCCACCCGATTCCCGGGACAGGGTGGCGAGCAGTACTTC.

This clone was counted only a few times. The chain couples TRBV18 to TRBJ2-1, with TRBD2 matching 11 bases. Trimming cost V 0 bases and J 4 bases; bases outside gene matches: 8. Germline V gene sequence: CDR1 KGHSH, CDR2 LQKENI. The CDR3 is made up of 18 amino acids. This chain's CDR3 is CASSPPRSGRAFYNEQFF. CDR3 coding DNA: TGTGCCAGCTCACCACCTCGTAGCGGGAGGGCCTTTTACAATGAGCAGTTCTTC.